This T cell receptor (beta chain) was sequenced for a study of immune evolution from preneoplasia to lung adenocarcinoma (dated by TCRdb to the early 2020s). For the study in its entirety: HLA loss of heterozygosity was observed in about 7%, 15% and 30% of AIS, MIA and ADC lesions, respectively, and was not observed in any AAH lesions. Sample size was determined by specimen availability and not by a prior power calculation. Resected precursor lesions (AAH, AIS, MIA) and invasive adenocarcinomas were compared with paired morphologically normal lung tissue. TCR sequencing data came from over 40 patients. The study used immune gene expression, TCR sequencing and multiplex immunofluorescence to profile the immune contexture of lung adenocarcinoma precursors and invasive adenocarcinoma. The study reported that under 120 samples were used for TCR sequencing. In total, the cohort included 50 to 65 patients with pulmonary nodules, all of whom underwent surgical resection. POLYSOLVER was used to infer Class I HLA alleles from exome data, and LOHHLA was used to detect allele-specific HLA loss. The immune data were integrated with whole exome sequencing and methylation data obtained from the same cohort of nodules. Results and caveats for the whole study, not just this receptor: Because all patients came from Japan and China, whether the findings apply to Western populations was uncertain. Normal lung had the highest top T cell clone frequencies, which appeared to decline progressively from AAH through AIS, MIA and invasive adenocarcinoma. The findings were based on association rather than direct causation, and larger cohorts with long-term follow-up and longitudinal biopsies were deemed needed. The highest T cell clonality was observed in KRAS-mutant nodules compared with EGFR-mutant or double wild-type lesions. The highest clonality was observed in normal lung, whereas higher T cell density and diversity but lower clonality appeared to be present in later-stage lesions.

A note on this clone: The clone's antigen remains unknown. Base qualities are missing; no much larger clone stands one base away.

The CDR3, from cysteine to phenylalanine, totals 12 residues. Only CDR3 DNA remains: 36 bases, in frame from the first base. Trimming costs V 7 bases and J 4 bases, and their ends lie 13 bases apart. The germline V gene specifies SQVTM as CDR1 and ANQGSEA as CDR2. Using the immunoSEQ hsTCRbeta Kit, TCR beta CDR3 regions were sequenced from DNA. Concerning the study's data processing: TCR sequencing data were analysed with the ImmunoSEQ Analyzer. T cell clonality was defined as 1 minus Pielou's evenness, calculated on productive rearrangements. T cell diversity was measured with the inverse Simpson index on productive templates. T cell density was expressed as TCR beta template counts normalized to usable DNA, with usable DNA estimated by amplifying and sequencing housekeeping genes. TCR metrics were compared across histologic stages using two-sided Kruskal-Wallis tests. TCRdb re-hosts the immuneACCESS table, in-frame sequences only. Its copies lack some clones; in the studies checked, an unresolved V gene accounts for under half of them, and the cause for the rest is not known. Clonal size and the V and J genes are those of that table, whereas D and trimming came from the DNA. The sample table contains 15,000 to 20,000 clones; only one count was recorded for 75% to 90% of them. The top ten hold about 2.5% of the sample.

Between about 2013 and 2017, the patients underwent resection in either Japan or China. Two lung cancer pathologists independently reviewed H&E slides to confirm the histologic diagnosis of every case. Macro-dissection after pathologic assessment enriched premalignant or tumor cells for nucleic acid extraction. The AllPrep DNA/RNA FFPE Kit was used to isolate DNA from FFPE tissue. Sequenced: FFPE invasive lung adenocarcinoma tissue. The sample's cell subset or site label, decoded: frankly invasive lung adenocarcinoma (ADC). The chain couples TRBV29-1 to TRBJ1-1; the best D guess is TRBD1, with 5 bases matching. The origin of this receptor is a person in their 70s with invasive lung adenocarcinoma. The DNA is as follows: TGCAGCGCAACTGGTGGGGCCACTGAAGCTTTCTTT. Its translation is CSATGGATEAFF. Where the CDR3 stops, the reference TRBV29-1 and TRBJ1-1 genes take over; the full variable domain is SAVISQKPSRDICQRGTSLTIQCQVDSQVTMMFWYRQQPGQSLTLIATANQGSEATYESGFVIDKFPISRPNLTFSTLTVSNMSPEDSSIYLCSATGGATEAFFGQGTRLTVV.